Here is one TCR beta chain with its context. These data belong to a study of T cell responses to AZD1222 COVID-19 vaccine. Sequencing was performed with immunoSEQ multiplex PCR; in TCRdb, only in-frame clones are kept and a portion is missing. The profile shows around 170,000 clones, about nine tenths of them singletons. Sample: peripheral blood, taken on day 0 of AZD1222 vaccination. The source of this sequence is an adult in good health.

This CDR3 is CASSRDRVGGYTF. DNA for the CDR3: TGTGCCAGCAGCCGAGACAGGGTTGGCGGCTACACCTTC. The chain combines TRBV11-2 with TRBJ1-2; 7 bases align to TRBD1. The CDR3 runs 13 residues. The J segment lost 8 bases and the V segment lost 5 bases, leaving 8 bases of the junction unmatched. Germline lookup yields CDR1 SGHAT and CDR2 FQNNGV.